Below, one T cell receptor (beta chain) is given with its context. Its matching antigen is unknown. Sequencing was performed with immunoSEQ multiplex PCR; in TCRdb, only in-frame clones are kept and a portion is missing. The sample comprises 80,000 to 100,000 clones, 88% of which are singletons, and about an eighth rests with the top ten. The data derive from a study of T cell responses to AZD1222 COVID-19 vaccine. Turning to the study itself: Second doses that came at about 4 or about 12 weeks were put together.

Broader study findings: Reportedly, nearly half of unique spike TCRs recognized epitopes outside B.1.351/B.1.1.7 mutations. Donors skewed white British and female; clonal diversity was possibly underestimated.

Germline V gene data show CDR1 as LGHDT and CDR2 as YNNKEL (reference sequence). V was pared by 4 bases and J by 8 bases, with 14 bases between. The CDR3 length is 13 residues. The rearrangement links TRBV3-1 (or the pseudogene TRBV3-2) to TRBJ1-2; no firm D call. Source: peripheral blood, taken on day 0 of AZD1222 vaccination. This receptor was obtained from an adult in good health. CDR3 coding DNA: TGTGCCAGCAGCCGAGGGAGTTGGGAAGGCTACACCTTC. Amino acid sequence: CASSRGSWEGYTF.